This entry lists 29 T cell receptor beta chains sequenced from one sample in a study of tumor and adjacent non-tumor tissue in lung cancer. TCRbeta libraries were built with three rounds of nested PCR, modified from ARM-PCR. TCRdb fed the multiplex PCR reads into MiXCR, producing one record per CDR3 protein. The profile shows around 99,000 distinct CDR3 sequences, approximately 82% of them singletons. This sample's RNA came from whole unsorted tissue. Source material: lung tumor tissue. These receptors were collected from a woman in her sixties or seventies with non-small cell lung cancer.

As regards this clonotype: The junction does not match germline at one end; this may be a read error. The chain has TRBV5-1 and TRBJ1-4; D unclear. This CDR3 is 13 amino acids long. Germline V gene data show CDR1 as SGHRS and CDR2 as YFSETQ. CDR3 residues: CASSFRLYEKLFF. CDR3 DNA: TGTGCCAGCAGCTTCAGGTTATATGAAAAACTGTTTTTT. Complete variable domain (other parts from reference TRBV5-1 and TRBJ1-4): KAGVTQTPRYLIKTRGQQVTLSCSPISGHRSVSWYQQTPGQGLQFLFEYFSETQRNKGNFPGRFSGRQFSNSRSEMNVSTLELGDSALYLCASSFRLYEKLFFGSGTQLSVL.

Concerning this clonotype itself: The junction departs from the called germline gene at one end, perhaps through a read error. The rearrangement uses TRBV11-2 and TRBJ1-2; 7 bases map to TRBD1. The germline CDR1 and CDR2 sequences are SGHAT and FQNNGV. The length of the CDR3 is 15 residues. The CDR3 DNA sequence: TGTGCCAGCAGCCCTTACCTCCGGGACAGCTATGGCTACATTTTC. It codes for CASSPYLRDSYGYIF.

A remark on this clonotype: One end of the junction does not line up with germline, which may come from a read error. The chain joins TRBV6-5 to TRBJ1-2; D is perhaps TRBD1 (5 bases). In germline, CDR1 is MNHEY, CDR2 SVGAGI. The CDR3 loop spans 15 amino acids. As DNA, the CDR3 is TGTGTCAGCAGTTACATGACGACAGCTAGTTATGACTACACCTTC. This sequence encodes CVSSYMTTASYDYTF.

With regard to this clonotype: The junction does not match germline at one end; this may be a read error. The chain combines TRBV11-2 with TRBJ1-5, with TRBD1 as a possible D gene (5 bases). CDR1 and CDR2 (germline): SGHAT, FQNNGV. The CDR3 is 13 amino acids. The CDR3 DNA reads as TGTGCCAACAGCTTAGGGGAACGACAGCCCCAACATTTT. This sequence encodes CANSLGERQPQHF.

This CDR3 reads CASSHDNGQGAYEQYF. In DNA form, the CDR3 reads TGCGCCAGTAGTCATGATAACGGACAGGGGGCCTACGAGCAGTACTTC. J is TRBJ2-7 and V is TRBV4-3; 10 nucleotides match TRBD1. CDR1 LGHNA and CDR2 YSLEER come from the germline V gene. Trimming cost V 9 bases and J 2 bases; bases outside gene matches: 13. This CDR3 has 16 residues.

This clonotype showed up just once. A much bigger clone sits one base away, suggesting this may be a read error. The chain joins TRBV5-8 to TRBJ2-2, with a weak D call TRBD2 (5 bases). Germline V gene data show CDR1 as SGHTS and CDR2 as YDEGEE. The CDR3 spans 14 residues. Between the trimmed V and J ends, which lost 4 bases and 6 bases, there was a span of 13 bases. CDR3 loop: CASSQRAVSGELFF. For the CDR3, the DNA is TGTGCCAGCAGCCAGAGGGCGGTATCCGGGGAGCTGTTTTTT.

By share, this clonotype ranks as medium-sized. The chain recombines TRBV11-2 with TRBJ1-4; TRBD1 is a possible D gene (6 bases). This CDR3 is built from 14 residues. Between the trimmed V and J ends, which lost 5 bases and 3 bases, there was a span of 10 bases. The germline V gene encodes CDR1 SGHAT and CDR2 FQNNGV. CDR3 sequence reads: CASSPQGSNEKLFF. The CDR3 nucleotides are TGTGCCAGCAGCCCACAGGGTTCTAATGAAAAACTGTTTTTT.

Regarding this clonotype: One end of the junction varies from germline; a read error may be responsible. The CDR3 nucleotides read TGTCCCAGCAGCCCGTCGGGACAGAACTATGGCTACACCTTC. Translating gives CPSSPSGQNYGYTF. This chain joins TRBV11-1 and TRBJ1-2; 7 bases align to TRBD1. Germline lookup yields CDR1 SGHAT and CDR2 FQDESV (reference sequence). This CDR3 has 14 residues. Supplemented by reference TRBV11-1 and TRBJ1-2, the full variable domain reads EAEVAQSPRYKITEKSQAVAFWCDPISGHATLYWYRQILGQGPELLVQFQDESVVDDSQLPKDRFSAERLKGVDSTLKIQPAELGDSAMYLCPSSPSGQNYGYTFGSGTRLTVV.

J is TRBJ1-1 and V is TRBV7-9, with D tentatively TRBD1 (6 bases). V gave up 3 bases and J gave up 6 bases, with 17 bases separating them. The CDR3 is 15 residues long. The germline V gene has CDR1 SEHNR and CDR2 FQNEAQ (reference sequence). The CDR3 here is CASSFDLDSLPEAFF. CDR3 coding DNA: TGTGCCAGCAGCTTTGATTTGGACAGTTTACCTGAAGCTTTCTTT.

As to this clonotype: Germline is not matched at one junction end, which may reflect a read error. This chain's CDR3 is CASSPRDGLLRTEAYF. CDR3 bases: TGTGCCAGCAGCCCCCGGGACGGACTATTGAGAACTGAAGCTTACTTT. The chain has TRBV11-3 and TRBJ1-1, with a weak D call TRBD1 (5 bases). In germline, CDR1 is SGHNT, CDR2 YENEEA. This CDR3 is built from 16 residues.

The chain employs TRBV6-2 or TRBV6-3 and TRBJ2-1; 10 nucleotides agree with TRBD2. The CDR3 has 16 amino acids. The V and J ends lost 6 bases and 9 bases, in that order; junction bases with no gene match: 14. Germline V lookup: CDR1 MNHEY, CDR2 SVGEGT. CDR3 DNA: TGTGCCAGCAGCCGATTCAGCGGGGGGGCCCGAGGTGAGCAGTTCTTC. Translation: CASSRFSGGARGEQFF.

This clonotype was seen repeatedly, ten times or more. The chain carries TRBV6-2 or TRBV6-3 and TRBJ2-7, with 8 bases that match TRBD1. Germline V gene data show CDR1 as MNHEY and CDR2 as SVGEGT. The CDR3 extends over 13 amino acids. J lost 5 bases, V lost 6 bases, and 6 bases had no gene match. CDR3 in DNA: TGTGCCAGCAGGGCAGGGGGCTACCACGAGCAGTACTTC. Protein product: CASRAGGYHEQYF.

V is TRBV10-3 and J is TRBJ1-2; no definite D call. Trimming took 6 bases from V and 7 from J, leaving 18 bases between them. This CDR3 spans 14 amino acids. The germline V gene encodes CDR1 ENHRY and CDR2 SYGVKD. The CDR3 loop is CAIRISPGGFGYTF. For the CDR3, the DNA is TGTGCCATCAGAATAAGCCCCGGCGGCTTTGGCTACACCTTC.

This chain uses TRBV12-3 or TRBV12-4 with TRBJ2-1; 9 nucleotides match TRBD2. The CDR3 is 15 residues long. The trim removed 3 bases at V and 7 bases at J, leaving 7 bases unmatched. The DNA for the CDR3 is TGTGCCAGCAGTTTCGGTAGGACTAGCGAAAATGAGCAGTTCTTC. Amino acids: CASSFGRTSENEQFF.

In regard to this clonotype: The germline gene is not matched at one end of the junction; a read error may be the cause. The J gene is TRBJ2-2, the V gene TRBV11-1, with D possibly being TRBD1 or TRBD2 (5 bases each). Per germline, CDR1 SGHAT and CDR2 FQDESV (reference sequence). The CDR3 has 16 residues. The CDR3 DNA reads TGTGCCAGCAACGCCTGGACACGGGTGAACACCGGGGAGCTCTTTTTT. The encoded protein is CASNAWTRVNTGELFF.

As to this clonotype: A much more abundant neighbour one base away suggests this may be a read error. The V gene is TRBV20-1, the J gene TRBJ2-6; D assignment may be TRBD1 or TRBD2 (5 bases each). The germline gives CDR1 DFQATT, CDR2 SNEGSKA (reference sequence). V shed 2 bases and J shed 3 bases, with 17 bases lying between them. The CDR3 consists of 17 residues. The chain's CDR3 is CSARMGDRGFGANVLTF. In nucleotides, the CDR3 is TGCAGTGCTAGAATGGGAGACAGAGGGTTTGGGGCCAACGTCCTGACTTTC.

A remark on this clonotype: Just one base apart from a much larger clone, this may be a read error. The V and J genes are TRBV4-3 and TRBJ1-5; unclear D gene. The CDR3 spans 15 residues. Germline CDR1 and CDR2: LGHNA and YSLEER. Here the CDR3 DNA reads TGCGCCAGCACCCAAGATAGGTGGGCAAATCAGCCCCAGCATTTT. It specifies CASTQDRWANQPQHF.

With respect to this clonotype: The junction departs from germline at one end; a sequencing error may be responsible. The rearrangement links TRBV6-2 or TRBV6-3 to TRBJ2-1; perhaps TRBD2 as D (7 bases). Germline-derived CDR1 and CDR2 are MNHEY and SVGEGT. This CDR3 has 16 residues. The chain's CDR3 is CTSSYATRGGVDEQFF. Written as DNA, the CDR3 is TGTACCAGCAGTTACGCGACTAGAGGGGGGGTCGATGAGCAGTTCTTC.

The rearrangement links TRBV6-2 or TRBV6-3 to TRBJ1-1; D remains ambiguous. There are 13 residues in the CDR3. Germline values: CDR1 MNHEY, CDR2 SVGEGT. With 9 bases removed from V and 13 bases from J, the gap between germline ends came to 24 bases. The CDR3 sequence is CASRFTVERVLFF. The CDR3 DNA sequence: TGTGCCAGTAGATTCACGGTTGAGAGAGTTCTTTTCTTT.

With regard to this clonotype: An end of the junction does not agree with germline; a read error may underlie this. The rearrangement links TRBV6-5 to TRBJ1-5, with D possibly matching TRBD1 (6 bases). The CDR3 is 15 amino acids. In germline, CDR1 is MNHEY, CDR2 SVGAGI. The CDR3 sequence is CTSSYGRGSNQPQHF. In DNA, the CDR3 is TGTACCAGCAGTTACGGCAGGGGAAGCAATCAGCCCCAGCATTTT.

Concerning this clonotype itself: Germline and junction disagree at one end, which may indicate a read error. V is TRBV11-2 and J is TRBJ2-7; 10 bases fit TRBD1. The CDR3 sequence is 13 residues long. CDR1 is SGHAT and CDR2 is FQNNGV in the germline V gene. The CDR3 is CVSQGQGFYEPYF. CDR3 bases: TGTGTCAGCCAGGGACAGGGGTTCTACGAGCCGTACTTC.

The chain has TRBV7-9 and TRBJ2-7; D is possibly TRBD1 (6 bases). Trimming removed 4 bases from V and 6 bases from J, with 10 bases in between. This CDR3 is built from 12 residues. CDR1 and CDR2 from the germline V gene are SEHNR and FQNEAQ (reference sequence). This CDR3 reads CASSSGTSEQYF. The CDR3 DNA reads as TGTGCCAGCAGCTCTGGGACATCCGAGCAGTACTTC.

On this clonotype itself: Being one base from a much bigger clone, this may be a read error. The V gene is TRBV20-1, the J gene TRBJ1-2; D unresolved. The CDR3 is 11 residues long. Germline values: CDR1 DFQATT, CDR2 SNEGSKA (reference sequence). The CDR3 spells CSGVGPYDYTF. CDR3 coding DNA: TGCAGTGGTGTAGGTCCCTATGACTACACCTTC.

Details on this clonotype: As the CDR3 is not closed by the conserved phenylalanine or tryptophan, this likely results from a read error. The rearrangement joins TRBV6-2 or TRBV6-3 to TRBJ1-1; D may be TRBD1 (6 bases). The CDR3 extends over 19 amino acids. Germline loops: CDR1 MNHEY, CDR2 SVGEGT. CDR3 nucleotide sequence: TGTACCAGCAGACCTTCCGCTCACCCATTCAGGGGAGTGGAGGCTGAAGCTTTCTAT. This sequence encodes CTSRPSAHPFRGVEAEAFY.

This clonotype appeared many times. CDR3 DNA sequence: TGCAGCGTTGAGGACACCTTTAACTACGAGCAGTACTTC. It specifies CSVEDTFNYEQYF. V usage is TRBV29-1 and J usage is TRBJ2-7, with D perhaps TRBD1 (5 bases). The CDR3 sequence is 13 residues long. The V gene's germline CDR1 is SQVTM and CDR2 ANQGSEA. V lost 3 bases and J lost 3, with 12 bases in between.

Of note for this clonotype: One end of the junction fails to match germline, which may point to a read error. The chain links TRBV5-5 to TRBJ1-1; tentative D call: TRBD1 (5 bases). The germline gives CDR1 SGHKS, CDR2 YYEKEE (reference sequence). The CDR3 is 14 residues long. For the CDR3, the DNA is TGTACCAGCAGCTTGACAGACACGAGCACTGAAGCTTTCTTT. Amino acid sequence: CTSSLTDTSTEAFF.

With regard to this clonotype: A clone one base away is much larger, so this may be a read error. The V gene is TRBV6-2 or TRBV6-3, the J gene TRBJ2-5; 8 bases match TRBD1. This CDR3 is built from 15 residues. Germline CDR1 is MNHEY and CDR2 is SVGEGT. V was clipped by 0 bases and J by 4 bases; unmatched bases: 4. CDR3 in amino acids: CASSYSGQVLETQYF. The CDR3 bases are TGTGCCAGCAGTTACTCGGGACAGGTCTTAGAGACCCAGTACTTC.

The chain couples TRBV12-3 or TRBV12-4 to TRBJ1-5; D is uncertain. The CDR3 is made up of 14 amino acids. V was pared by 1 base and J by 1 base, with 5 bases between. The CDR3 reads CASSLGVSNQPQHF. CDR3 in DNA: TGTGCCAGCAGTTTAGGAGTGAGCAATCAGCCCCAGCATTTT.

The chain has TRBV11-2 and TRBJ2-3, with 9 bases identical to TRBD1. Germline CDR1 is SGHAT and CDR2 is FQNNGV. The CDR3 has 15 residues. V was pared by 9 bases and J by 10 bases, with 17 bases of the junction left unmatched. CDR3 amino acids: CASSLVTGGTDAQYF. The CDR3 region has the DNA TGTGCCAGTAGCCTAGTGACAGGGGGAACGGATGCGCAGTATTTT. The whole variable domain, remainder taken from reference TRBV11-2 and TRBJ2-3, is EAGVAQSPRYKIIEKRQSVAFWCNPISGHATLYWYQQILGQGPKLLIQFQNNGVVDDSQLPKDRFSAERLKGVDSTLKIQPAKLEDSAVYLCASSLVTGGTDAQYFGPGTRLTVL.